This T cell receptor (beta chain) comes out of a study of blood T cells in healthy people across ages. On this clonotype itself: Its target is not known.

Regarding the study as a whole: Among T cells, TCR beta diversity per million cells dropped roughly linearly as age rose.

A second PCR, run for roughly 7 to 11 cycles, used a sample-barcoded 5' primer plus a J-beta primer mix. TCRdb re-called the 5' RACE reads with MiXCR, one entry per CDR3 protein. This table holds a few hundred thousand distinct CDR3 sequences, 25% to 30% found once. The V and J ends lost 5 bases and 0 bases, in that order; junction bases with no gene match: 6. CDR3 length: 16 amino acids. Germline values: CDR1 SGHVS, CDR2 FQNEAQ. The receptor's source is a woman aged 70-85 years in good health. The chain is built from TRBV7-8 and TRBJ2-1; 8 bases map to TRBD1. Sequencing used blood. CDR3 protein: CASSTTTGDSYNEQFF. The CDR3 region has the DNA TGTGCCAGCAGCACGACGACAGGGGACTCCTACAATGAGCAGTTCTTC.